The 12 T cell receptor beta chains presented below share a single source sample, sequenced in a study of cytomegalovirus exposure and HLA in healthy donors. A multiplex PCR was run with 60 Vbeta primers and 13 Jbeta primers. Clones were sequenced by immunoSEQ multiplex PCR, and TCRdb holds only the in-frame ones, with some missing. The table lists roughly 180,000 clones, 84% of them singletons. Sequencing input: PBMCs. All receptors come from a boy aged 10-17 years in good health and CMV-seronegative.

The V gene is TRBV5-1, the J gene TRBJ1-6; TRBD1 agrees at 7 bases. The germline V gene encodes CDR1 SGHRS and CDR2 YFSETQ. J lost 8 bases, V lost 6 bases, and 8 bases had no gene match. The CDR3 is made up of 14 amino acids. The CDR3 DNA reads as TGCGCCAGCACCACCGGGACAGCCGATTCACCCCTCCACTTT. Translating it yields CASTTGTADSPLHF.

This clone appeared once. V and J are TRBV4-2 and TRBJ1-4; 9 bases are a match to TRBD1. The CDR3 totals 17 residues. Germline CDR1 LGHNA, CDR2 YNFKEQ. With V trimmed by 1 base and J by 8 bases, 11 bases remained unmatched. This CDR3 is CASSQATPQGAREKLFF. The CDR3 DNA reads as TGTGCCAGCAGCCAAGCAACACCACAGGGGGCCAGGGAAAAACTGTTTTTT.

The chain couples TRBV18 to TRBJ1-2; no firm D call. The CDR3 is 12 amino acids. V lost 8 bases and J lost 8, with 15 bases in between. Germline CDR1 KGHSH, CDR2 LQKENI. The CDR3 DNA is TGTGCCAGCGGCGACGCGGCAGCCGGCTACACCTTC. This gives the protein CASGDAAAGYTF.

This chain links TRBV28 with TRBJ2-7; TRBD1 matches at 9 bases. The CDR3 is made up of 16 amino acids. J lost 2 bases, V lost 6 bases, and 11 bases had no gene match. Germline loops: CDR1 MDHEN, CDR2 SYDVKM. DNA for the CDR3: TGTGCCAGCAGGGGGACAGGGTCCCAGACCACCTACGAGCAGTACTTC. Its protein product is CASRGTGSQTTYEQYF.

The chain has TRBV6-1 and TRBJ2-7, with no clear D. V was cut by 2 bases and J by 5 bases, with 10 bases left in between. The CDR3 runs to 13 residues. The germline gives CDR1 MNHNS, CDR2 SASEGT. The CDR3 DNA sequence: TGTGCCAGCAGTGAATTCCAAGCCCACGAGCAGTACTTC. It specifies CASSEFQAHEQYF.

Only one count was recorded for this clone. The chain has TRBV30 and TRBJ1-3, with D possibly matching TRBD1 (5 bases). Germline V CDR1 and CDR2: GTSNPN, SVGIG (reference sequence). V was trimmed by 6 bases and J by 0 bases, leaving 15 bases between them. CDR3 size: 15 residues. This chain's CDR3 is CACNYDSFSGNTIYF. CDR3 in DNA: TGTGCCTGCAACTACGACAGTTTCTCTGGAAACACCATATATTTT.

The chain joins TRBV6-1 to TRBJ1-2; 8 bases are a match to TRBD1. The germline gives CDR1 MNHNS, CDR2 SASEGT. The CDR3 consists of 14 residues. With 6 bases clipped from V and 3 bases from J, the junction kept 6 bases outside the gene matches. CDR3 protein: CASRQDRAHYGYTF. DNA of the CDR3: TGTGCCAGCAGGCAGGACAGGGCCCACTATGGCTACACCTTC.

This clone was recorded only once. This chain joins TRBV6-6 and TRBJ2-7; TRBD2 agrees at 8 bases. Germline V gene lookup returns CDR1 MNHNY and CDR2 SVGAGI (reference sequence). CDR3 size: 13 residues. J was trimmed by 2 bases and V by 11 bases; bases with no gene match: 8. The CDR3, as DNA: TGTGCCGGGGGGCGGGGGGCGACCTACGAGCAGTACTTC. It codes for CAGGRGATYEQYF.

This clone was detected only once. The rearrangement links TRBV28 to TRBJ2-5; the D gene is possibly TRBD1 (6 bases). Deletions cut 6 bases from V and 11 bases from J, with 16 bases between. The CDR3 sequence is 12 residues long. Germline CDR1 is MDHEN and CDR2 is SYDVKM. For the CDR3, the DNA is TGTGCCAGCAGCTGGGCAGGGGACCAGCAGTACTTC. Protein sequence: CASSWAGDQQYF.

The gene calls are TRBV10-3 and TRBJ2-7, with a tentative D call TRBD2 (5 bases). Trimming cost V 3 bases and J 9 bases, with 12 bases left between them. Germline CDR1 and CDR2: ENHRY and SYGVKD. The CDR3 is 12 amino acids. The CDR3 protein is CAISEVSAGQYF. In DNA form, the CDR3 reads TGTGCCATCAGTGAAGTTAGCGCAGGGCAGTACTTC.

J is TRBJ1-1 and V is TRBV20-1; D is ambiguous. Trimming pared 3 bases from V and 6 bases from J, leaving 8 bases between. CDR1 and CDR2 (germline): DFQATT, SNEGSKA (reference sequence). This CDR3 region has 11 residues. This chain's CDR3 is CSARYIAEAFF. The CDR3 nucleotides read TGCAGTGCTAGGTACATCGCTGAAGCTTTCTTT.

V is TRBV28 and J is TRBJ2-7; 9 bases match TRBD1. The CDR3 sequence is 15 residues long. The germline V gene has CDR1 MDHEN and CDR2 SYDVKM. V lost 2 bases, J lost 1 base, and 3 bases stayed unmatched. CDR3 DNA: TGTGCCAGCAGTTTACCGGGACAGGGTTCCTACGAGCAGTACTTC. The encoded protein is CASSLPGQGSYEQYF.